Shown below are 26 T cell receptor beta chains from a single sample sequenced in a study of identical twins. TCRdb called the 5' RACE reads again in MiXCR, with one record for every CDR3 protein. This sample has around 480,000 distinct CDR3 sequences; more than 13% occur once, and the top ten carry roughly 0.56%. The data were also submitted as part of a second study, on yellow fever vaccine responses in identical twins.

What was sequenced was CD4+ T cells sorted from blood. These receptors were collected from a woman between 18 and 30 years old in good health.

The sample holds many counts of this clonotype. CDR3 nucleotide sequence: TGTGCCAGCAGTTTCGACGGGAGCAATCAGCCCCAGCATTTT. It translates to CASSFDGSNQPQHF. The chain recombines TRBV6-2 or TRBV6-3 with TRBJ1-5; D is unclear. V was clipped by 4 bases and J by 1 base, with 8 bases between them. CDR1 and CDR2 from the germline V gene are MNHEY and SVGEGT. This CDR3 has 14 amino acids.

This clonotype was counted ten times or more. The chain links TRBV5-1 to TRBJ1-5; D unclear. V was trimmed by 0 bases and J by 3 bases, leaving 4 bases between them. CDR1 is SGHRS, CDR2 YFSETQ, per germline. The CDR3 has 13 residues. The CDR3: CASSLGNNQPQHF. The CDR3, as DNA: TGCGCCAGCAGCTTGGGGAACAATCAGCCCCAGCATTTT.

Comment on this clonotype: Relative to the germline gene, one junction end is altered; a read error may explain this. This chain links TRBV20-1 with TRBJ2-1, with D perhaps being TRBD1 or TRBD2 (5 bases each). Looked up from germline, CDR1 is DFQATT and CDR2 is SNEGSKA (reference sequence). This CDR3 comprises 14 residues. CDR3 residues: CSAPPRDPQSILVF. DNA for the CDR3: TGCAGTGCTCCACCCCGGGACCCCCAATCGATATTGGTCTTC.

In this sample, this clonotype turned up a few times. DNA for the CDR3: TGTGCCAGCAGCCCGGGGGGCGCCGTCACCGGGGAGCTGTTTTTT. It specifies CASSPGGAVTGELFF. The genes are TRBV11-2 and TRBJ2-2; D may be TRBD2 (7 bases). Germline V gene data show CDR1 as SGHAT and CDR2 as FQNNGV. This CDR3 has 15 residues. With 5 bases removed from V and 4 bases from J, the gap between germline ends came to 14 bases.

This chain joins TRBV30 and TRBJ2-7, with 7 bases that match TRBD2. Unmatched junction bases numbered 5, after V lost 5 bases and J lost 4 bases. Germline values: CDR1 GTSNPN, CDR2 SVGIG (reference sequence). There are 12 residues in the CDR3. The CDR3 protein is CAWSFSGYEQYF. In nucleotides, the CDR3 is TGTGCCTGGTCTTTTAGCGGGTACGAGCAGTACTTC.

The J gene is TRBJ2-7, the V gene TRBV12-3 or TRBV12-4, with D perhaps TRBD1 (5 bases). The CDR3 consists of 14 residues. With 5 bases removed from V and 5 bases from J, the gap between germline ends came to 16 bases. Here the CDR3 DNA reads TGTGCCAGCAGTCCCCAGGGTAGGTTGAACGAGCAGTACTTC. Translating it yields CASSPQGRLNEQYF.

The chain joins TRBV27 to TRBJ2-2; the match to TRBD1 covers 7 bases. The CDR3 extends over 18 amino acids. The V gene's germline CDR1 is MNHEY and CDR2 SMNVEV (reference sequence). J was trimmed by 5 bases and V by 2 bases; bases with no gene match: 14. The CDR3 sequence is CASSLVPGSAGGTGELFF. The CDR3 coding sequence is TGTGCCAGCAGTTTAGTCCCGGGATCGGCAGGGGGTACCGGGGAGCTGTTTTTT.

This clonotype has only a few counts. The J gene is TRBJ2-6, the V gene TRBV5-1; possible D gene TRBD1, 6 bases. V lost 0 bases and J 2 bases, leaving 9 bases between the germline ends. Germline V gene lookup returns CDR1 SGHRS and CDR2 YFSETQ. This CDR3 region has 16 residues. As DNA, the CDR3 is TGCGCCAGCAGCTTGGCTTGGACAGCTGGGGCCAACGTCCTGACTTTC. Its protein product is CASSLAWTAGANVLTF.

This clonotype was recorded a few times. The genes are TRBV7-2 and TRBJ2-7, with 9 positions matching TRBD2. The CDR3 covers 15 residues. With 2 bases clipped from V and 3 bases from J, the junction kept 5 bases outside the gene matches. Germline assignment: CDR1 SGHTA and CDR2 FQGNSA. CDR3 sequence: CASSLMVSGSYEQYF. In nucleotides, the CDR3 is TGTGCCAGCAGCTTAATGGTTAGCGGGAGCTACGAGCAGTACTTC.

This clonotype was counted at least ten times. V and J are TRBV12-3 or TRBV12-4 and TRBJ2-2; D is perhaps TRBD1 (5 bases). The CDR3 is 12 amino acids. Trimming left V 8 bases short and J 6 bases short, with 10 bases between. The DNA of the CDR3 is TGTGCCAGCCTTACAGGTCCCGGGGAGCTGTTTTTT. Amino acid sequence: CASLTGPGELFF.

The chain joins TRBV5-1 to TRBJ2-6; D uncertain. CDR1 is SGHRS and CDR2 is YFSETQ in the germline V gene. The CDR3 sequence is 17 residues long. Trimming removed 0 bases at V and 4 bases at J, with 14 bases between. The CDR3, as DNA: TGCGCCAGCAGCTTGGGTGGACCCAAACCCGGGGCCAACGTCCTGACTTTC. This codes for CASSLGGPKPGANVLTF.

This clonotype was detected a few times. This chain uses TRBV6-1 with TRBJ2-3; 11 nucleotides line up with TRBD2. V lost 7 bases, J lost 5 bases, and 17 bases stayed unmatched. This CDR3 contains 18 residues. CDR1 MNHNS and CDR2 SASEGT come from the germline V gene. The DNA for the CDR3 is TGTGCCAGCACCGACAGGGCCGGGACTAGCGGTTGGGGAGATACGCAGTATTTT. Its protein product is CASTDRAGTSGWGDTQYF.

This clonotype came up many times. The CDR3, as DNA: TGTGCCAGCAGTGTGGACAGGGACCCCTACAATGAGCAGTTCTTC. This translates into CASSVDRDPYNEQFF. V gene TRBV12-3 or TRBV12-4 combines with J gene TRBJ2-1, with 8 bases fitting TRBD1. CDR3 length equals 15 residues. J gave up 2 bases and V 5 bases, and 5 bases lay outside the gene matches.

The chain uses TRBV4-3 and TRBJ2-3, with a possible D match to TRBD1 (5 bases). V was cut by 0 bases and J by 8 bases, with 9 bases left in between. CDR1 and CDR2 (germline): LGHNA, YSLEER. This CDR3 contains 13 residues. CDR3 sequence: CASSQESQGTQYF. The CDR3, as DNA: TGCGCCAGCAGCCAAGAAAGCCAGGGTACGCAGTATTTT.

This clonotype has more than one count but fewer than ten. In DNA, the CDR3 is TGCAGTGCTGGGCGGGCCCAAGAGACCCAGTACTTC. Translation gives CSAGRAQETQYF. V and J are TRBV20-1 and TRBJ2-5, with a tentative D call TRBD2 (5 bases). Germline V gene sequence: CDR1 DFQATT, CDR2 SNEGSKA (reference sequence). Trimming removed 5 bases at V and 1 base at J, with 8 bases between. CDR3 length: 12 amino acids.

This clonotype appeared a few times. This rearrangement joins TRBV28 to TRBJ1-3; D call uncertain. The CDR3 contains 12 residues. Germline CDR1 MDHEN, CDR2 SYDVKM. V shed 3 bases and J shed 1 base, with 1 base lying between them. CDR3 nucleotides: TGTGCCAGCAGTTTTTCTGGAAACACCATATATTTT. It yields the protein CASSFSGNTIYF. The full variable domain, rest sourced from reference TRBV28 and TRBJ1-3, is DVKVTQSSRYLVKRTGEKVFLECVQDMDHENMFWYRQDPGLGLRLIYFSYDVKMKEKGDIPEGYSVSREKKERFSLILESASTNQTSMYLCASSFSGNTIYFGEGSWLTVV.

The chain carries TRBV6-1 and TRBJ2-3, with 10 positions matching TRBD1. V trimming: 7 bases; J trimming: 7 bases; junction bases outside the gene matches: 14. The CDR3 consists of 16 residues. CDR1 is MNHNS and CDR2 is SASEGT in the germline V gene. CDR3 sequence reads: CASKIGGTGEGNTQYF. DNA of the CDR3: TGTGCCAGCAAAATAGGTGGGACAGGGGAGGGAAATACGCAGTATTTT.

The CDR3 DNA reads TGCAGCGTTGAAGAGGGTGCCTCCCAAGAGACCCAGTACTTC. Translating it yields CSVEEGASQETQYF. V gene TRBV29-1 combines with J gene TRBJ2-5; unclear D gene. The CDR3 extends over 14 amino acids. V dropped 0 bases and J dropped 1 base, with 9 bases sitting between them. Germline V gene data show CDR1 as SQVTM and CDR2 as ANQGSEA. Full variable domain (rest looked up from reference TRBV29-1 and TRBJ2-5): SAVISQKPSRDICQRGTSLTIQCQVDSQVTMMFWYRQQPGQSLTLIATANQGSEATYESGFVIDKFPISRPNLTFSTLTVSNMSPEDSSIYLCSVEEGASQETQYFGPGTRLLVL.

The sample holds many counts of this clonotype. The chain joins TRBV2 to TRBJ1-1, with 7 bases aligning to TRBD1. The J segment lost 0 bases and the V segment lost 4 bases, leaving 2 bases of the junction unmatched. Germline CDR1 reads SNHLY; CDR2 reads FYNNEI. The CDR3 extends over 14 amino acids. The CDR3 region is CASSVQGMNTEAFF. The CDR3 coding sequence is TGTGCCAGCAGTGTACAGGGGATGAACACTGAAGCTTTCTTT. Full variable domain (remainder filled in from reference TRBV2 and TRBJ1-1): EPEVTQTPSHQVTQMGQEVILRCVPISNHLYFYWYRQILGQKVEFLVSFYNNEISEKSEIFDDQFSVERPDGSNFTLKIRSTKLEDSAMYFCASSVQGMNTEAFFGQGTRLTVV.

In this sample, this clonotype turned up a few times. The CDR3 DNA is TGCGGAGGGGGCGGTGTCACCTACAATGAGCAGTTCTTC. Residues: CGGGGVTYNEQFF. The chain links TRBV20-1 to TRBJ2-1; D may be TRBD1 (7 bases). Per the germline V gene, CDR1 is DFQATT and CDR2 is SNEGSKA (reference sequence). CDR3 length: 13 residues.

The rearrangement uses TRBV3-1 and TRBJ2-1; D gene ambiguous. In germline, CDR1 is LGHDT, CDR2 YNNKEL (reference sequence). The V and J ends lost 0 bases and 5 bases respectively, with 11 bases between them. CDR3 size: 15 residues. The CDR3 coding sequence is TGTGCCAGCAGCCAAGAGGGGATGACTCACAATGAGCAGTTCTTC. Protein product: CASSQEGMTHNEQFF.

The chain employs TRBV4-3 and TRBJ2-5, with D possibly being TRBD1 or TRBD2 (6 bases each). V lost 0 bases to trimming and J lost 4 bases, with 15 bases between them. Germline CDR1 and CDR2: LGHNA and YSLEER. The length of the CDR3 is 16 residues. CDR3 nucleotides: TGCGCCAGCAGCCAAGAAAGCCGGGGGCTAGGAGAGACCCAGTACTTC. This sequence encodes CASSQESRGLGETQYF.

This clonotype was found a few times. This chain links TRBV28 with TRBJ2-5; 7 bases fit TRBD1. Trimming took 6 bases from V and 1 from J; bases not matched to a gene: 8. The CDR3 is 15 amino acids. Germline V gene lookup returns CDR1 MDHEN and CDR2 SYDVKM. The DNA for the CDR3 is TGTGCCAGCAGCCGAGACAGGGTACCCCAAGAGACCCAGTACTTC. Its protein is CASSRDRVPQETQYF.

This clonotype was detected a few times. The genes are TRBV29-1 and TRBJ2-1, with D possibly matching TRBD1 (6 bases). The V end lost 0 bases, the J end lost 9 bases, and 21 bases lay between the germline ends. From germline, CDR1 is SQVTM and CDR2 ANQGSEA. This CDR3 region has 16 residues. DNA of the CDR3: TGCAGCGTTGAAGATCCCGAACCTGTCAGGGGCGGTGAGCAGTTCTTC. Translated: CSVEDPEPVRGGEQFF.

This clonotype was recorded at least ten times. The chain is built from TRBV28 and TRBJ2-7, with D possibly being TRBD1 (5 bases). CDR3 length: 13 residues. Germline V lookup: CDR1 MDHEN, CDR2 SYDVKM. Deletions cut 6 bases from V and 0 bases from J, with 9 bases between. Here the CDR3 DNA reads TGTGCCAGCAGGTCGGACATCTCCTACGAGCAGTACTTC. This encodes CASRSDISYEQYF.

A few counts support this clonotype. The CDR3 DNA reads TGTGCCAGCAGTTCTGGGACTAGTGCGCAGTATTTT. Protein: CASSSGTSAQYF. This chain connects TRBV6-5 to TRBJ2-3; TRBD2 matches at 8 bases. Trimming took 4 bases from V and 10 from J; bases not matched to a gene: 4. From germline, CDR1 is MNHEY and CDR2 SVGAGI. CDR3 length: 12 amino acids.